Following are 14 T cell receptor beta chains from one sample sequenced in a study of early T cells in non-severe SARS-CoV-2 infection (dated by TCRdb to the early 2020s). Receptor libraries were prepared by 5' RACE. TCRdb records NextSeq 500 as the sequencer. The public reads were reanalyzed by TCRdb: fastp trimming at Q25, MiXCR alignment, in-frame beta chains only. One record per CDR3 amino acid sequence lists the most common genes and DNA. The sample table shows roughly 80,000 distinct CDR3 sequences, and more than 13% are seen once. In total, the top ten clones hold under 4% of the sample. The sequencing input was whole blood. The origin of the receptors is an adult who was a healthcare worker with PCR-confirmed SARS-CoV-2 infection or an uninfected control (not recorded which).

Ten or more counts support this clonotype. V gene TRBV2 combines with J gene TRBJ1-5, with TRBD1 matching 8 bases. This CDR3 has 14 residues. Unmatched junction bases numbered 4, after V lost 8 bases and J lost 1 base. The V gene's germline CDR1 is SNHLY and CDR2 FYNNEI. CDR3 amino acids: CASRQGPSNQPQHF. The CDR3 DNA reads TGTGCCAGCCGACAGGGGCCGAGCAATCAGCCCCAGCATTTT.

This clonotype was seen many times. This chain connects TRBV18 to TRBJ2-5, with D maybe TRBD2 (6 bases). Per the germline V gene, CDR1 is KGHSH and CDR2 is LQKENI. With 4 bases removed from V and 4 bases from J, the gap between germline ends came to 13 bases. The CDR3 is made up of 14 amino acids. As DNA, the CDR3 is TGTGCCAGCTCACATGGTGCGGGGATAGAGACCCAGTACTTC. It encodes CASSHGAGIETQYF.

This clonotype has ten or more counts. V gene TRBV5-8 combines with J gene TRBJ2-1; 8 nucleotides line up with TRBD2. J gave up 1 base and V 4 bases, and 4 bases lay outside the gene matches. The CDR3 consists of 15 residues. The germline V gene has CDR1 SGHTS and CDR2 YDEGEE. Here the CDR3 DNA reads TGTGCCAGCAGCCGGAGCGGGAGATCCTACAATGAGCAGTTCTTC. Translating gives CASSRSGRSYNEQFF.

The rearrangement links TRBV10-1 to TRBJ2-5; the D gene is possibly TRBD2 (6 bases). Germline lookup yields CDR1 WNHNN and CDR2 SYGVQD (reference sequence). The CDR3 length is 14 residues. Trimming cost V 3 bases and J 3 bases, with 11 bases left between them. CDR3 sequence (DNA): TGCGCCAGCAGTGAAGGTGGGGGGAAAGAGACCCAGTACTTC. Amino acids: CASSEGGGKETQYF.

This clonotype was seen at least ten times. J is TRBJ1-6 and V is TRBV6-1; D might be TRBD1 (5 bases). V was trimmed by 3 bases and J by 7 bases, leaving 13 bases between them. The CDR3 consists of 15 residues. CDR1 and CDR2 (germline): MNHNS, SASEGT. CDR3 amino acids: CASSDIGTRNSPLHF. Here the CDR3 DNA reads TGTGCCAGCAGTGATATAGGGACCAGAAATTCACCCCTCCACTTT.

CDR3 amino acids: CASSFVLAGIGSYNEQFF. Written as DNA, the CDR3 is TGTGCCAGCAGCTTTGTACTAGCGGGAATTGGCTCCTACAATGAGCAGTTCTTC. This chain connects TRBV11-3 to TRBJ2-1; 10 positions match TRBD2. CDR3 length: 18 residues. CDR1 and CDR2 from the germline V gene are SGHNT and YENEEA. J lost 0 bases, V lost 3 bases, and 8 bases had no gene match.

A few counts support this clonotype. The V call is TRBV29-1, the J call TRBJ2-1; 12 bases align to TRBD2. The germline CDR1 and CDR2 sequences are SQVTM and ANQGSEA. The V segment lost 7 bases and the J segment 9 bases; nucleotides outside the gene matches: 4. The CDR3 has 12 amino acids. CDR3 sequence (DNA): TGCAGCGCGCGGACTAGCGGGATTGAGCAGTTCTTC. Translation gives CSARTSGIEQFF.

This sequence joins TRBV20-1 and TRBJ1-1; tentative D call: TRBD1 (5 bases). Germline assignment: CDR1 DFQATT and CDR2 SNEGSKA (reference sequence). V was shortened by 2 bases and J by 5 bases, with 9 bases between the two germline ends. The CDR3 is made up of 12 amino acids. This chain's CDR3 is CSARRGDTEAFF. The CDR3 DNA sequence: TGCAGTGCTAGAAGGGGAGATACTGAAGCTTTCTTT.

The V call is TRBV19, the J call TRBJ2-5; tentatively, D is TRBD2 (5 bases). Between the trimmed V and J ends, which lost 0 bases and 4 bases, there was a span of 15 bases. This CDR3 is 16 amino acids long. Germline values: CDR1 LNHDA, CDR2 SQIVND (reference sequence). CDR3 sequence: CASSIDREGIGETQYF. As DNA, the CDR3 is TGTGCCAGTAGTATAGATCGGGAAGGGATCGGAGAGACCCAGTACTTC.

This clonotype was observed a few times. The chain is built from TRBV7-9 and TRBJ1-2; 7 bases match TRBD1. V was pared by 4 bases and J by 4 bases, with 12 bases of the junction left unmatched. The CDR3 is 16 residues long. Germline V gene sequence: CDR1 SEHNR, CDR2 FQNEAQ (reference sequence). The CDR3: CASSSHPTGLGYGYTF. CDR3 DNA sequence: TGTGCCAGCAGCTCCCATCCGACAGGGCTCGGCTATGGCTACACCTTC.

Worth noting for this clonotype: A junction end diverges from the germline sequence, so it may reflect a read error. The gene calls are TRBV7-7 and TRBJ2-1; TRBD2 is a possible D gene (7 bases). The CDR3 has 15 residues. Germline-derived CDR1 and CDR2 are SSHAT and FNYEAQ (reference sequence). DNA of the CDR3: TGTGCTAGCAGCCTAGAGGGGGGGCCCTACAATGAGCAGTTCTTC. It yields the protein CASSLEGGPYNEQFF.

This clonotype has more than one count but fewer than ten. V usage is TRBV19 and J usage is TRBJ2-2; 11 bases are a match to TRBD2. After removal of 3 bases from V and 4 bases from J, the junction contained 7 bases not matched to a gene. The germline V gene has CDR1 LNHDA and CDR2 SQIVND (reference sequence). The CDR3 has 17 residues. The CDR3 is CASSIASGGRGTGELFF. The CDR3 DNA reads as TGTGCCAGTAGTATCGCTAGCGGGGGGCGTGGCACCGGGGAGCTGTTTTTT.

This clonotype showed up many times. V is TRBV28 and J is TRBJ2-1; 9 positions agree with TRBD2. Germline CDR1 is MDHEN and CDR2 is SYDVKM. The CDR3 extends over 15 amino acids. With V trimmed by 6 bases and J by 0 bases, 3 bases remained unmatched. The chain's CDR3 is CASRLSGSSYNEQFF. CDR3 bases: TGTGCCAGCAGGCTTAGCGGGAGCTCCTACAATGAGCAGTTCTTC.

The sample holds many counts of this clonotype. This chain connects TRBV10-3 to TRBJ1-1, with 8 positions matching TRBD1. V lost 7 bases and J lost 7; bases outside the gene matches: 11. CDR1 is ENHRY, CDR2 SYGVKD, per germline. The CDR3 has 14 amino acids. CDR3: CAIKLGQGTIEAFF. The CDR3 nucleotides read TGTGCCATCAAATTAGGACAGGGCACGATTGAAGCTTTCTTT.